This record concerns one TCR beta chain sequence. The read terminates 3 residues before the CDR3 end, so the remaining end is supplied by the germline J gene. The germline CDR1 and CDR2 sequences are SGHNT and YENEEA. The junction had 7 bases not matched to a gene; V was cut back by 5 bases and J by 6 bases. The CDR3 sequence is 14 residues long. This entry belongs to a study of T cells in women clearing cervical HPV infection. Clones were sequenced by immunoSEQ multiplex PCR, and TCRdb holds only the in-frame ones, with some missing. The table for this sample gives 40,000 to 55,000 clones. The V call is TRBV11-3, the J call TRBJ2-1; 7 bases are a match to TRBD1. Sequencing was performed on blood buffy coat. This TCR derives from a woman between 18 and 70 years old with a cervical HPV16 infection that either progressed to CIN3+ or cleared (not recorded which). CDR3 bases read: TGTGCCAGCAGCAAAGTCCACAGGGGCAATGAG. Translating gives CASSKVHRGNE. The full CDR3 protein reads CASSKVHRGNEQFF.